Each of the 17 T cell receptor beta chains below was sequenced from the same sample in a study of blood T cell repertoires in COVID-19. Sequencing was performed with immunoSEQ multiplex PCR; in TCRdb, only in-frame clones are kept and a portion is missing. The sample shows approximately 65,000 clones, roughly 88% of them seen only once. Specimen: peripheral blood. Receptor source: a man aged 45-60 years with COVID-19, enrolled during active disease.

The chain uses TRBV19 and TRBJ1-1; D call uncertain. V dropped 5 bases and J dropped 3 bases, with 16 bases sitting between them. Looked up from germline, CDR1 is LNHDA and CDR2 is SQIVND (reference sequence). The CDR3 length is 15 residues. This chain's CDR3 is CASSSPVREYTEAFF. The CDR3 nucleotides are TGTGCCAGTAGTTCCCCAGTGAGGGAGTACACTGAAGCTTTCTTT. Looking up the rest from reference TRBV19 and TRBJ1-1 gives the full variable domain: DGGITQSPKYLFRKEGQNVTLSCEQNLNHDAMYWYRQDPGQGLRLIYYSQIVNDFQKGDIAEGYSVSREKKESFPLTVTSAQKNPTAFYLCASSSPVREYTEAFFGQGTRLTVV.

The rearrangement links TRBV3-1 (or the pseudogene TRBV3-2) to TRBJ2-3; maybe TRBD1 (5 bases). V shed 0 bases and J shed 2 bases, with 9 bases lying between them. CDR3 length equals 15 residues. Germline V CDR1 and CDR2: LGHDT, YNNKEL (reference sequence). CDR3 DNA sequence: TGTGCCAGCAGCCAAGATAACAGGTACACAGATACGCAGTATTTT. Its protein product is CASSQDNRYTDTQYF.

The chain is built from TRBV27 and TRBJ2-4; no clear D gene. Between the trimmed V and J ends, which lost 6 bases and 5 bases, there was a span of 14 bases. This CDR3 is built from 14 residues. Per the germline V gene, CDR1 is MNHEY and CDR2 is SMNVEV (reference sequence). The CDR3 is CASRPFARQNIQYF. DNA for the CDR3: TGTGCCAGCAGACCTTTCGCCAGGCAAAACATTCAGTACTTC.

In its sample, this clone was seen once. The genes are TRBV6-5 and TRBJ2-7; TRBD2 matches at 9 bases. Germline V gene data show CDR1 as MNHEY and CDR2 as SVGAGI. With 4 bases clipped from V and 5 bases from J, the junction kept 6 bases outside the gene matches. This CDR3 has 14 amino acids. The CDR3 sequence: CASSLAGVGDEQYF. CDR3 nucleotides: TGTGCCAGCAGTTTAGCGGGAGTTGGTGACGAGCAGTACTTC.

This sequence joins TRBV6-1 and TRBJ1-2, with D uncertain. Trimming removed 2 bases from V and 4 bases from J, with 20 bases in between. From germline, CDR1 is MNHNS and CDR2 SASEGT. CDR3 length: 17 residues. For the CDR3, the DNA is TGTGCCAGCAGTGAAATTGTGAGGAGGGAACAAACCTATGGCTACACCTTC. Amino acids: CASSEIVRREQTYGYTF.

The rearrangement joins TRBV6-2 or TRBV6-3 to TRBJ1-5, with D perhaps matching TRBD1 (6 bases). The ends were cut back, 2 bases at V and 4 bases at J, with 9 bases in the middle. The CDR3 loop spans 14 amino acids. CDR1 is MNHEY and CDR2 is SVGEGT in the germline V gene. CDR3: CASSYIQGNQPQHF. The CDR3 nucleotides are TGTGCCAGCAGTTACATTCAGGGGAATCAGCCCCAGCATTTT.

The V call is TRBV7-9, the J call TRBJ2-3, with TRBD2 as a possible D gene (5 bases). Germline CDR1 and CDR2: SEHNR and FQNEAQ (reference sequence). The ends were cut back, 4 bases at V and 6 bases at J, with 14 bases in the middle. CDR3 length: 14 residues. This CDR3 reads CASSSRTVLDTQYF. The CDR3 bases are TGTGCCAGCAGCTCTCGGACTGTTCTGGATACGCAGTATTTT.

The chain uses TRBV12-1 and TRBJ1-1. TRBV12-1 is assigned pseudogene status. This CDR3 region has 18 residues. CDR3 region: CASSFSRKSGELNPEAFF. The CDR3 coding sequence is TGTGCCAGCAGCTTTAGTCGTAAGTCCGGAGAACTAAATCCTGAAGCTTTCTTT.

The J gene is TRBJ2-1, the V gene TRBV28; the match to TRBD2 covers 8 bases. Germline V gives CDR1 MDHEN, CDR2 SYDVKM. J lost 8 bases, V lost 5 bases, and 2 bases had no gene match. CDR3 length equals 12 residues. The CDR3 nucleotides are TGTGCCAGCAGTCTACTAGCGGATGAGCAGTTCTTC. Protein: CASSLLADEQFF.

In the case of this clone: Other DNA sequences within the sample encode an identical CDR3. V usage is TRBV5-1 and J usage is TRBJ1-1; 7 bases are shared with TRBD1. This CDR3 is built from 14 residues. With V trimmed by 2 bases and J by 2 bases, 3 bases remained unmatched. Germline CDR1 reads SGHRS; CDR2 reads YFSETQ. Here the CDR3 reads CASSLDRVNTEAFF. CDR3 nucleotide sequence: TGCGCCAGCAGCTTAGACAGGGTAAACACTGAAGCTTTCTTT.

The rearrangement joins TRBV7-9 to TRBJ2-3, with D possibly matching TRBD2 (5 bases). V lost 5 bases to trimming and J lost 1 base, with 13 bases between them. CDR3 length: 15 amino acids. Looked up from germline, CDR1 is SEHNR and CDR2 is FQNEAQ (reference sequence). CDR3 in DNA: TGTGCCAGCAGCCCCACCATCGGGGGCACAGATACGCAGTATTTT. Translated: CASSPTIGGTDTQYF.

The chain recombines TRBV28 with TRBJ2-1; a weak D match, TRBD2 (5 bases). Germline CDR1 reads MDHEN; CDR2 reads SYDVKM. This CDR3 has 11 amino acids. V lost 2 bases, J lost 10 bases, and 6 bases lay in between. The CDR3 nucleotides read TGTGCCAGCAGTTTACCGGGAGAGCAGTTCTTC. Amino acid sequence: CASSLPGEQFF. Using reference TRBV28 and TRBJ2-1 for the parts outside the CDR3, the full variable domain is DVKVTQSSRYLVKRTGEKVFLECVQDMDHENMFWYRQDPGLGLRLIYFSYDVKMKEKGDIPEGYSVSREKKERFSLILESASTNQTSMYLCASSLPGEQFFGPGTRLTVL.

The gene calls are TRBV5-1 and TRBJ2-1; 12 bases match TRBD2. Trimming cost V 4 bases and J 0 bases; bases outside gene matches: 14. This CDR3 comprises 20 residues. CDR1 and CDR2 (germline): SGHRS, YFSETQ. CDR3 sequence: CASSGRTSGDPLTSYNEQFF. DNA of the CDR3: TGCGCCAGCAGCGGTAGGACTAGCGGGGATCCACTGACCTCCTACAATGAGCAGTTCTTC.

The chain carries TRBV18 and TRBJ1-5, with a tentative D call TRBD1 (6 bases). Looked up from germline, CDR1 is KGHSH and CDR2 is LQKENI. The CDR3 consists of 17 residues. The V gene lost 2 bases and the J gene lost 1 base, with 15 bases spanning the gap. CDR3 sequence reads: CASSPANLQGSNQPQHF. The CDR3 nucleotides are TGTGCCAGCTCACCAGCGAACTTACAGGGCAGCAATCAGCCCCAGCATTTT.

The sample holds one count of this clone. The gene calls are TRBV4-2 and TRBJ2-5, with D tentatively TRBD2 (6 bases). This CDR3 spans 16 amino acids. The germline V gene encodes CDR1 LGHNA and CDR2 YNFKEQ. V lost 4 bases to trimming and J lost 9 bases, with 24 bases between them. This CDR3 is CASSPRSGPQNPPQYF. The CDR3 DNA reads TGTGCCAGCAGCCCACGTAGCGGACCCCAAAACCCCCCCCAGTACTTC.

This clone was seen only once. This chain uses TRBV5-4 with TRBJ2-1, with D possibly being TRBD2 (6 bases). CDR3 length equals 15 residues. The germline CDR1 and CDR2 sequences are SGHNT and YYREEE (reference sequence). The V end lost 0 bases, the J end lost 8 bases, and 15 bases lay between the germline ends. The CDR3 nucleotides are TGTGCCAGCAGCTTGGATGGGCGGGATGGGGATGAGCAGTTCTTC. It yields the protein CASSLDGRDGDEQFF.

The sample holds one count of this clone. This chain connects TRBV6-2 or TRBV6-3 to TRBJ2-7, with a weak D call TRBD2 (5 bases). The CDR3 has 18 residues. V lost 6 bases and J 0 bases, leaving 24 bases between the germline ends. Germline CDR1 MNHEY, CDR2 SVGEGT. The CDR3, as DNA: TGTGCCAGCAGCCTGCTATTCAGGACTGAAAAACTCTCCTACGAGCAGTACTTC. Translation gives CASSLLFRTEKLSYEQYF.